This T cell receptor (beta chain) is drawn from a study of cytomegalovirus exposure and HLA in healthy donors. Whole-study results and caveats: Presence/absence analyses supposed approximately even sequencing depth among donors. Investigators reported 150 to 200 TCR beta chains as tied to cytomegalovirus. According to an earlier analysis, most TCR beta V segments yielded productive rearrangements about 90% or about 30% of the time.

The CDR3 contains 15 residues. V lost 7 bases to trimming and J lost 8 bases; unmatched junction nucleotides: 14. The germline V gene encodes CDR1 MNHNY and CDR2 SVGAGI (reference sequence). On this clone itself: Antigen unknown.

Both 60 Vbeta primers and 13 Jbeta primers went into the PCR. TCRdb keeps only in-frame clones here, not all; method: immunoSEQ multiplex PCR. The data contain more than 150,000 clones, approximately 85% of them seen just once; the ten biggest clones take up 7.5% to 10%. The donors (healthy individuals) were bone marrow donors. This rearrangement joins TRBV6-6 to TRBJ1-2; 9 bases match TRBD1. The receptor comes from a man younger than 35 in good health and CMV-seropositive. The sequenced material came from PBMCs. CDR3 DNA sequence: TGTGCCAGCATAGGGGACAGGGCCTCCGTCATAGGCTACACCTTC. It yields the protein CASIGDRASVIGYTF.